The subject of this entry is one TCR beta chain. Unique molecular identifiers were linked by the library to individual cDNA molecules. In the authors' methods: Sample-level TCR yields exhibited a median of about 91,000, with a range of roughly 20,000 to 700,000. TCRdb reprocessed the RACE reads via MiXCR and lists one record per CDR3 protein. The authors' filters were not applied to this entry. The table has 150,000 or so distinct CDR3 sequences, around 15% seen once. This sample was included in a study of human T cells and chemical hapten exposure. Study context: Read at 6 days, the patch tests placed 0.01% DPC on the upper back.

As for time point: patch test 1, 2 weeks after DPC sensitization. Treatment indicated: therapeutic diphenylcyclopropenone sensitization with weekly scalp DPC. At patch-test visits, sampling came before the patch test. The TCR comes from a woman in her twenties or thirties with alopecia areata. Some clones in this sample may be carry-over from other donors' samples. Sequencing was performed on whole blood, taken in connection with sensitization to the hapten diphenylcyclopropenone (DPC).

CDR3 nucleotide sequence: TGTGCCAGCAGGCCCAGGACAGGAGATACGCAGTATTTT. Residues: CASRPRTGDTQYF. The genes are TRBV28 and TRBJ2-3; 7 bases align to TRBD1. This CDR3 comprises 13 residues. In germline, CDR1 is MDHEN, CDR2 SYDVKM. V gave up 6 bases and J gave up 5 bases; unmatched junction bases: 5.